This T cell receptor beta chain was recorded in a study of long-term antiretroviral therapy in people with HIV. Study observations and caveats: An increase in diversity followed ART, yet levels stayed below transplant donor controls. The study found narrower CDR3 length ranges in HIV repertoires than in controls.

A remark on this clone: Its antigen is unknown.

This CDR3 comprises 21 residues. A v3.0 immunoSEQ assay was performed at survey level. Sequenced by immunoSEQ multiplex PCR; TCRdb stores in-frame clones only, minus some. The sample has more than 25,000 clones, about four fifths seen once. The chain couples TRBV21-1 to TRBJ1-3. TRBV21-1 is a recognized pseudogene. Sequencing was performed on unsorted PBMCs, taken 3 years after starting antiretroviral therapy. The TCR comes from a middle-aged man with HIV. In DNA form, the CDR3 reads TGTGCCAGCAGCAAGAGAGGCGGGGCAACAGAACATAAAGACTCTGGAAACACCATATATTTT. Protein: CASSKRGGATEHKDSGNTIYF.